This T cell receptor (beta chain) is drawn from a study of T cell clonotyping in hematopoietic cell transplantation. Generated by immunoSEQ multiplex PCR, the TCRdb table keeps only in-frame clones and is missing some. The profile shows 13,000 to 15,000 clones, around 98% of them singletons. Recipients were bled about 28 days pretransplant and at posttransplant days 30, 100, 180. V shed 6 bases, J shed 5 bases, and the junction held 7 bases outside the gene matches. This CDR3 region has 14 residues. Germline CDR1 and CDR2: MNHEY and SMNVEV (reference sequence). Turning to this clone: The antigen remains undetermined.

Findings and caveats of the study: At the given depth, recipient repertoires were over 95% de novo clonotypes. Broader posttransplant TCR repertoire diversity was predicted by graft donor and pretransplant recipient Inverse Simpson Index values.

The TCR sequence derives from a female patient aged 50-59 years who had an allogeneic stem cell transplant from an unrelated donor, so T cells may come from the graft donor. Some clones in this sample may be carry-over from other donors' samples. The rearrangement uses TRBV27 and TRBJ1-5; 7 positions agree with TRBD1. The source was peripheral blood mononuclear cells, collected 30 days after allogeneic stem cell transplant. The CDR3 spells CASSGQEDHQPQHF. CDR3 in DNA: TGTGCCAGCAGCGGACAGGAGGACCATCAGCCCCAGCATTTT.